The 23 T cell receptor beta chains given below trace back to one sample, sequenced in a study of spatial heterogeneity in lung cancer (dated by TCRdb to between 2018 and 2021). The library was prepared using 5' RACE. Sequenced on a NextSeq 500. TCRdb redid the processing of the public reads, applying fastp at Q25 and MiXCR, and retained in-frame beta chains. Under each unique CDR3 protein, matching rows form one entry showing the most common genes and DNA. This sample lists roughly 12,000 distinct CDR3 sequences; 14% were detected once. Around 2.4% of the sample comes from the top ten. The time point label here, explained by the study, means: sample taken at primary tumor resection. Without any cell sorting, TCR sequencing was performed on whole RNA extracted either from tumor and nontumor lung tissue or from cryopreserved PBMC samples. The material was PBMCs, obtained at surgery. These receptors were collected from a female donor with early-stage non-small cell lung cancer.

As for this clonotype: A clone one base away is much larger, so this may be a read error. This chain uses TRBV10-3 with TRBJ2-1; 11 bases align to TRBD2. The CDR3 loop spans 17 amino acids. Germline V gene sequence: CDR1 ENHRY, CDR2 SYGVKD. V was clipped by 4 bases and J by 2 bases; unmatched bases: 7. CDR3 coding DNA: TGTGCCATCAGTGCGTCGGTAGCGGGGGGGCCCTACAATGAGCAGTTCTTC. Translating gives CAISASVAGGPYNEQFF.

This chain uses TRBV28 with TRBJ2-5; D is unresolved. Germline CDR1 and CDR2: MDHEN and SYDVKM. Trimming removed 4 bases at V and 7 bases at J, with 10 bases between. This CDR3 is built from 12 residues. CDR3 amino acids: CASSSARVTQYF. The CDR3 DNA reads as TGTGCCAGCAGTTCGGCTCGGGTGACCCAGTACTTC.

This clonotype is judged medium-sized (0.01 to 0.1%). The J gene is TRBJ2-2, the V gene TRBV7-2, with TRBD1 matching 12 bases. Germline trimming cut 2 bases from V and 5 bases from J; bases unmatched to any gene: 3. Germline lookup yields CDR1 SGHTA and CDR2 FQGNSA. The CDR3 loop spans 16 amino acids. CDR3 in amino acids: CASSLLGQGATGELFF. The DNA for the CDR3 is TGTGCCAGCAGCTTATTGGGACAGGGGGCGACCGGGGAGCTGTTTTTT.

The sample holds many counts of this clonotype. The chain combines TRBV27 with TRBJ2-1, with D unresolved. Trimming took 2 bases from V and 3 from J, leaving 11 bases between them. The length of the CDR3 is 15 residues. CDR1 is MNHEY and CDR2 is SMNVEV in the germline V gene (reference sequence). The CDR3 nucleotides are TGTGCCAGCAGTTTAGATCAGTCGGGCTACAATGAGCAGTTCTTC. It yields the protein CASSLDQSGYNEQFF.

This clonotype occurred many times. The chain combines TRBV20-1 with TRBJ2-1, with TRBD2 as a possible D gene (5 bases). With 5 bases removed from V and 7 bases from J, the gap between germline ends came to 18 bases. This CDR3 contains 14 residues. The germline V gene encodes CDR1 DFQATT and CDR2 SNEGSKA (reference sequence). The CDR3 coding sequence is TGCAGTGCTGACCCGCGGACTGGAGATAATGAGCAGTTCTTC. This sequence encodes CSADPRTGDNEQFF.

Judged by abundance, this clonotype is medium-sized. This sequence joins TRBV7-2 and TRBJ2-5, with 8 bases matching TRBD2. The CDR3 runs 14 residues. Germline V gives CDR1 SGHTA, CDR2 FQGNSA. The V and J ends lost 5 bases and 2 bases, in that order; junction bases with no gene match: 4. The CDR3 is CASSPTSVQETQYF. In DNA, the CDR3 is TGTGCCAGCAGCCCGACTAGCGTACAAGAGACCCAGTACTTC.

Many counts were recorded for this clonotype. The chain uses TRBV19 and TRBJ2-1; TRBD1 or TRBD2 may be the D gene (5 bases each). V dropped 6 bases and J dropped 5 bases, with 14 bases sitting between them. Germline V lookup: CDR1 LNHDA, CDR2 SQIVND (reference sequence). This CDR3 contains 14 residues. CDR3 DNA: TGTGCCAGTAGGGGACCCCAACGGCACAATGAGCAGTTCTTC. Its protein is CASRGPQRHNEQFF.

This clonotype is termed medium-sized. This chain joins TRBV25-1 and TRBJ1-1; D not certain. The CDR3 is made up of 12 amino acids. Germline lookup yields CDR1 MGHDK and CDR2 SYGVNS. V lost 5 bases and J lost 4, with 8 bases in between. The CDR3 region is CASSIRGTEAFF. The CDR3 DNA reads TGTGCCAGCAGTATACGAGGCACTGAAGCTTTCTTT. Based on the CDR3 plus reference TRBV25-1 and TRBJ1-1, the full variable domain is EADIYQTPRYLVIGTGKKITLECSQTMGHDKMYWYQQDPGMELHLIHYSYGVNSTEKGDLSSESTVSRIRTEHFPLTLESARPSHTSQYLCASSIRGTEAFFGQGTRLTVV.

In this sample, this clonotype is medium-sized. The chain joins TRBV20-1 to TRBJ2-7; 8 bases are shared with TRBD2. V gave up 3 bases and J gave up 2 bases; unmatched junction bases: 3. Germline assignment: CDR1 DFQATT and CDR2 SNEGSKA (reference sequence). This CDR3 contains 13 residues. CDR3 in DNA: TGCAGTGCTAGCGGGAGGGCGGCCTACGAGCAGTACTTC. Translation: CSASGRAAYEQYF.

The chain is built from TRBV6-2 or TRBV6-3 and TRBJ1-2; D is unresolved. The CDR3 length is 17 residues. CDR1 is MNHEY, CDR2 SVGEGT, per germline. V lost 0 bases to trimming and J lost 4 bases, with 18 bases between them. The DNA of the CDR3 is TGTGCCAGCAGTTACTCGATTGGTACCGATGCCCTCTATGGCTACACCTTC. This sequence encodes CASSYSIGTDALYGYTF.

By sample fraction, this clonotype is medium-sized. The chain joins TRBV7-8 to TRBJ1-1, with D possibly TRBD1 on 5 matching bases. CDR3 length: 13 residues. V lost 5 bases, J lost 4 bases, and 11 bases lay in between. Germline loops: CDR1 SGHVS, CDR2 FQNEAQ. The CDR3 spells CASSQGLGTEAFF. CDR3 DNA: TGTGCCAGCAGCCAGGGCTTGGGCACTGAAGCTTTCTTT.

Of note for this clonotype: A much larger clone is a single base away; this may be a read error. The rearrangement joins TRBV4-2 to TRBJ1-2; 8 bases match TRBD1. This CDR3 is built from 15 residues. The V gene's germline CDR1 is LGHNA and CDR2 YNFKEQ. CDR3 in DNA: TGTGCCAGCAGCCAAGATGTGGACAGGGCCTATGGCCACACCTTC. The encoded protein is CASSQDVDRAYGHTF.

By its share, this clonotype is medium-sized. The chain uses TRBV7-2 and TRBJ1-1; D may be TRBD1 (5 bases). Trimming took 5 bases from V and 6 from J, leaving 16 bases between them. The CDR3 loop spans 14 amino acids. Germline V CDR1 and CDR2: SGHTA, FQGNSA. DNA of the CDR3: TGTGCCAGCAGCCACGTCGGGGCTAAAGCTGAAGCTTTCTTT. Translation: CASSHVGAKAEAFF.

The rearrangement uses TRBV7-6 and TRBJ2-1; 9 nucleotides line up with TRBD1. V gave up 6 bases and J gave up 9 bases; unmatched junction bases: 6. The CDR3 runs to 13 residues. The germline gives CDR1 SGHVS, CDR2 FNYEAQ. The CDR3: CASSNTGGSEQFF. CDR3 DNA: TGTGCCAGCAGTAACACAGGGGGCAGTGAGCAGTTCTTC.

Relative to its sample, this clonotype is medium-sized. This chain links TRBV20-1 with TRBJ2-5; TRBD2 matches 13 bases. Germline-derived CDR1 and CDR2 are DFQATT and SNEGSKA (reference sequence). The CDR3 length is 15 residues. With 5 bases clipped from V and 4 bases from J, the junction kept 7 bases outside the gene matches. CDR3 coding DNA: TGCAGTGCTGCCTGGAGGACTAGCGGGGGAGAGACCCAGTACTTC. Translating it yields CSAAWRTSGGETQYF.

By its share, this clonotype is medium-sized. The chain employs TRBV9 and TRBJ2-2; maybe TRBD1 (6 bases). The germline gives CDR1 SGDLS, CDR2 YYNGEE. This CDR3 is built from 15 residues. V lost 0 bases and J lost 7, with 13 bases in between. CDR3 DNA: TGTGCCAGCAGCGTAGGACCAGGGGTAGGCGGGGAGCTGTTTTTT. This encodes CASSVGPGVGGELFF.

A few counts support this clonotype. CDR3 protein: CASSFGFRMNTEAFF. CDR3 bases: TGTGCCAGCAGTTTTGGGTTCCGAATGAACACTGAAGCTTTCTTT. The chain has TRBV27 and TRBJ1-1; D is ambiguous. Germline CDR1 reads MNHEY; CDR2 reads SMNVEV (reference sequence). V lost 3 bases and J 0 bases, leaving 11 bases between the germline ends. This CDR3 region has 15 residues.

This clonotype was found many times. This sequence joins TRBV3-1 and TRBJ2-1; D gene uncertain. Between the trimmed V and J ends, which lost 3 bases and 8 bases, there was a span of 11 bases. The CDR3 is 13 residues long. CDR1 is LGHDT, CDR2 YNNKEL, per germline (reference sequence). In DNA form, the CDR3 reads TGTGCCAGCAGCCATTTGGCCGGTTATGAGCAGTTCTTC. Protein product: CASSHLAGYEQFF.

This clonotype was counted many times. The rearrangement joins TRBV3-1 to TRBJ2-1, with 8 positions matching TRBD2. Germline V gene sequence: CDR1 LGHDT, CDR2 YNNKEL (reference sequence). The CDR3 is 15 amino acids. Trimming removed 3 bases from V and 10 bases from J; junction bases left unmatched: 11. DNA for the CDR3: TGTGCCAGCAGCCATCGACGGGGGGGCCTAGACGAGCAGTTCTTC. Translation: CASSHRRGGLDEQFF.

This clonotype showed up many times. The V and J genes are TRBV14 and TRBJ2-7, with 7 nucleotides matching TRBD1. CDR3 size: 14 residues. Per the germline V gene, CDR1 is SGHDN and CDR2 is FVKESK. The trim removed 0 bases at V and 3 bases at J, leaving 2 bases unmatched. The CDR3 sequence is CASSQDNRGYEQYF. The CDR3 DNA reads TGTGCCAGCAGCCAAGATAACAGGGGCTACGAGCAGTACTTC.

A note on this clonotype: Sequence at one end of the junction differs from germline and may be a read error. The chain links TRBV7-2 to TRBJ2-7; 13 nucleotides align to TRBD2. CDR1 and CDR2 (germline): SGHTA, FQGNSA. The CDR3 is 16 residues long. The CDR3 DNA reads TGTGTCAGCAGCTTAATGGGACTAGCGGGAATTGGCGAGCAGTACTTC. This encodes CVSSLMGLAGIGEQYF.

The rearrangement uses TRBV20-1 and TRBJ2-7, with D possibly TRBD1 on 5 matching bases. The ends were cut back, 0 bases at V and 1 base at J, with 10 bases in the middle. The CDR3 extends over 14 amino acids. Per the germline V gene, CDR1 is DFQATT and CDR2 is SNEGSKA (reference sequence). The CDR3 sequence: CSARDQGLSYEQYF. CDR3 sequence (DNA): TGCAGTGCTAGAGACCAGGGTTTGTCCTACGAGCAGTACTTC.

V usage is TRBV28 and J usage is TRBJ2-7; tentatively, D is TRBD1 (6 bases). There are 13 residues in the CDR3. Germline CDR1 MDHEN, CDR2 SYDVKM. The ends were cut back, 2 bases at V and 6 bases at J, with 11 bases in the middle. The CDR3 DNA sequence: TGTGCCAGCAGTTTAGCAGGGGCACGCGAGCAGTACTTC. Translating it yields CASSLAGAREQYF.